A single sample is the source of the 21 T cell receptor beta chains below, sequenced in a study of Ad26.COV2.S vaccination and SARS-CoV-2 variants. Treatment noted: 15 to 20 received Ad26.COV2.S at low or high dose, single or two shots; roughly five received placebo; per-sample allocation not given. Sample collection was performed on day 63 after the first vaccine or placebo injection. Assay used: immunoSEQ multiplex PCR; TCRdb lists only in-frame clones, some missing. This repertoire shows about 400,000 clones, 75% to 90% found once; its top ten account for under 2%. Specimen: peripheral blood, collected in a trial of Ad26.COV2.S vaccine versus placebo. The receptors were sampled from a person aged 18-60 years who received the Ad26.COV2.S COVID-19 vaccine or a placebo.

The chain combines TRBV27 with TRBJ1-1, with D perhaps matching TRBD1 (5 bases). CDR1 is MNHEY and CDR2 is SMNVEV in the germline V gene (reference sequence). The ends were cut back, 3 bases at V and 0 bases at J, with 8 bases in the middle. There are 14 residues in the CDR3. Here the CDR3 reads CASSLTELNTEAFF. For the CDR3, the DNA is TGTGCCAGCAGTTTGACAGAACTGAACACTGAAGCTTTCTTT.

This clone has just one count. The rearrangement joins TRBV11-3 to TRBJ2-7; D tentatively reads TRBD1 or TRBD2 (5 bases each). With 3 bases removed from V and 3 bases from J, the gap between germline ends came to 12 bases. This CDR3 spans 14 amino acids. CDR1 is SGHNT and CDR2 is YENEEA in the germline V gene. The CDR3 region has the DNA TGTGCCAGCAGCTTGGGCGGAGGACACTACGAGCAGTACTTC. It encodes CASSLGGGHYEQYF.

The chain uses TRBV7-9 and TRBJ2-7, with D possibly called TRBD1 or TRBD2 (7 bases each). This CDR3 is 14 amino acids long. Per the germline V gene, CDR1 is SEHNR and CDR2 is FQNEAQ (reference sequence). V lost 5 bases to trimming and J lost 4 bases, with 15 bases between them. CDR3 loop: CASSPRGGRYEQYF. Here the CDR3 DNA reads TGTGCCAGCAGCCCCAGGGGGGGGCGGTACGAGCAGTACTTC.

The rearrangement uses TRBV6-1 and TRBJ1-6; TRBD1 matches at 7 bases. Germline trimming cut 4 bases from V and 7 bases from J; bases unmatched to any gene: 7. Germline-derived CDR1 and CDR2 are MNHNS and SASEGT. This CDR3 is 15 amino acids long. CDR3 region: CASSGATGHNSPLHF. The CDR3 nucleotides are TGTGCCAGCAGTGGAGCGACAGGGCACAATTCACCCCTCCACTTT.

The V call is TRBV11-2, the J call TRBJ2-1; TRBD2 is a possible D gene (5 bases). Germline V CDR1 and CDR2: SGHAT, FQNNGV. The CDR3 is made up of 14 amino acids. V was cut by 3 bases and J by 1 base, with 7 bases left in between. For the CDR3, the DNA is TGTGCCAGCAGCTTGGAGGATTCCTACAATGAGCAGTTCTTC. It is translated as CASSLEDSYNEQFF.

This chain links TRBV5-5 with TRBJ1-6; the D is unclear. Germline values: CDR1 SGHKS, CDR2 YYEKEE (reference sequence). Trimming shortened V by 7 bases and J by 0 bases, and 8 bases separated the two germline ends. The CDR3 is 14 amino acids. In DNA form, the CDR3 reads TGTGCCAGCTTAGAGAGCTCCTATAATTCACCCCTCCACTTT. Translation gives CASLESSYNSPLHF.

Details on this clone: This sample includes further DNA sequences coding for the same CDR3. The V call is TRBV5-1, the J call TRBJ1-2; D might be TRBD1 (6 bases). Germline assignment: CDR1 SGHRS and CDR2 YFSETQ. The CDR3 contains 14 residues. V was clipped by 0 bases and J by 5 bases, with 11 bases between them. The CDR3 here is CASSLALQGYGYTF. As DNA, the CDR3 is TGCGCCAGCAGCTTGGCCTTACAGGGATATGGCTACACCTTC.

This clone was seen once. The genes are TRBV28 and TRBJ2-3, with D perhaps being TRBD1 or TRBD2 (5 bases each). The CDR3 runs to 16 residues. CDR1 is MDHEN, CDR2 SYDVKM, per germline. The V and J ends lost 4 bases and 2 bases respectively, with 16 bases between them. This CDR3 is CASSYRDLRNTDTQYF. CDR3 bases: TGTGCCAGCAGTTATAGGGACCTCCGAAACACAGATACGCAGTATTTT.

Points on this clone: Other DNA sequences from this sample encode an identical CDR3 as well. The chain recombines TRBV28 with TRBJ2-3; 9 bases are shared with TRBD1. Germline V gives CDR1 MDHEN, CDR2 SYDVKM. The CDR3 has 15 amino acids. V gave up 5 bases and J gave up 1 base; unmatched junction bases: 4. The CDR3 coding sequence is TGTGCCAGCAGTCTCAGGACAGGGGGCACAGATACGCAGTATTTT. Its protein is CASSLRTGGTDTQYF.

The genes are TRBV11-3 and TRBJ2-3; D may be TRBD1 or TRBD2 (6 bases each). Germline CDR1 and CDR2: SGHNT and YENEEA. V was shortened by 5 bases and J by 6 bases, with 15 bases between the two germline ends. The CDR3 has 14 residues. In nucleotides, the CDR3 is TGTGCCAGCAGCCAAGGGGGGTTCGGGGATACGCAGTATTTT. Amino acids: CASSQGGFGDTQYF.

The chain carries TRBV11-2 and TRBJ2-2, with D perhaps being TRBD1 or TRBD2 (5 bases each). Germline V gives CDR1 SGHAT, CDR2 FQNNGV. This CDR3 region has 16 residues. The V and J ends lost 0 bases and 3 bases respectively, with 11 bases between them. The CDR3 DNA reads TGTGCCAGCAGCTTAGAAGTCAGGGAGTACACCGGGGAGCTGTTTTTT. It encodes CASSLEVREYTGELFF.

The chain is built from TRBV7-8 and TRBJ2-6; 9 bases align to TRBD2. Germline V lookup: CDR1 SGHVS, CDR2 FQNEAQ. The ends lost 10 bases at V and 0 bases at J; junction bases unmatched: 22. This CDR3 is built from 21 residues. The CDR3 is CATQHFLGREGPTSGANVLTF. The CDR3 DNA sequence: TGTGCCACTCAGCACTTTCTCGGGCGGGAGGGTCCGACCTCTGGGGCCAACGTCCTGACTTTC.

Points on this clone: This same CDR3 is encoded by further DNA sequences in the sample. The chain is built from TRBV6-5 and TRBJ2-7; 11 bases are a match to TRBD2. In germline, CDR1 is MNHEY, CDR2 SVGAGI. CDR3 length equals 14 residues. J was trimmed by 4 bases and V by 7 bases; bases with no gene match: 6. CDR3 loop: CASNIAGGPYEQYF. CDR3 sequence (DNA): TGTGCCAGCAACATAGCGGGAGGGCCTTACGAGCAGTACTTC.

The CDR3 nucleotides are TGCAGTGCTCGGATACGAGATACGCAGTATTTT. Translating it yields CSARIRDTQYF. V gene TRBV20-1 combines with J gene TRBJ2-3; D unresolved. Trimming cost V 5 bases and J 5 bases, with 8 bases left between them. The germline V gene has CDR1 DFQATT and CDR2 SNEGSKA (reference sequence). This CDR3 region has 11 residues.

The CDR3 coding sequence is TGTGCCAGCAGTTACTACGGAGGAAACACCATATATTTT. Residues: CASSYYGGNTIYF. The V gene is TRBV6-5, the J gene TRBJ1-3; D not resolved. Deletions cut 1 base from V and 4 bases from J, with 5 bases between. The CDR3 has 13 amino acids. CDR1 and CDR2 (germline): MNHEY, SVGAGI.

The V call is TRBV6-2 or TRBV6-3, the J call TRBJ1-5, with D perhaps TRBD1 (5 bases). This CDR3 has 15 residues. Germline values: CDR1 MNHEY, CDR2 SVGEGT. Trimming cost V 0 bases and J 2 bases, with 8 bases left between them. The CDR3 reads CASSYSGLGNQPQHF. Here the CDR3 DNA reads TGTGCCAGCAGTTACTCGGGACTGGGCAATCAGCCCCAGCATTTT.

The CDR3 region is CATSGSISTDTQYF. Here the CDR3 DNA reads TGTGCCACCAGCGGATCGATAAGCACAGATACGCAGTATTTT. The chain has TRBV15 and TRBJ2-3; no definite D call. With 5 bases removed from V and 0 bases from J, the gap between germline ends came to 9 bases. This CDR3 is 14 amino acids long. Germline CDR1 LNHNV, CDR2 YYDKDF (reference sequence). Supplemented by reference TRBV15 and TRBJ2-3, the full variable domain reads DAMVIQNPRYQVTQFGKPVTLSCSQTLNHNVMYWYQQKSSQAPKLLFHYYDKDFNNEADTPDNFQSRRPNTSFCFLDIRSPGLGDTAMYLCATSGSISTDTQYFGPGTRLTVL.

The chain employs TRBV12-3 or TRBV12-4 and TRBJ2-2, with D hard to call. The CDR3 covers 13 residues. Between the trimmed V and J ends, which lost 2 bases and 4 bases, there was a span of 5 bases. This CDR3 reads CASSLFRTGELFF. DNA for the CDR3: TGTGCCAGCAGTTTATTTCGCACCGGGGAGCTGTTTTTT.

V gene TRBV7-6 combines with J gene TRBJ1-1, with D possibly matching TRBD1 (5 bases). Germline V gene lookup returns CDR1 SGHVS and CDR2 FNYEAQ. CDR3 length equals 16 residues. V lost 0 bases, J lost 1 base, and 12 bases lay in between. CDR3 coding DNA: TGTGCCAGCAGCTTAGCGCGGGGGGAGGGGAACACTGAAGCTTTCTTT. Amino acid sequence: CASSLARGEGNTEAFF. The full variable domain, its missing parts supplied by reference TRBV7-6 and TRBJ1-1, is GAGVSQSPRYKVTKRGQDVALRCDPISGHVSLYWYRQALGQGPEFLTYFNYEAQQDKSGLPNDRFSAERPEGSISTLTIQRTEQRDSAMYRCASSLARGEGNTEAFFGQGTRLTVV.

This chain joins TRBV24-1 and TRBJ2-2, with TRBD1 matching 9 bases. CDR1 and CDR2 (germline): KGHDR, SFDVKD. The CDR3 is 17 residues long. Germline trimming cut 3 bases from V and 3 bases from J; bases unmatched to any gene: 7. The CDR3 DNA follows: TGTGCCACCAGTGATCCCACAGGGGGCCTTCACACCGGGGAGCTGTTTTTT. It yields the protein CATSDPTGGLHTGELFF.

This chain links TRBV12-5 with TRBJ1-3; D is undetermined. Trimming removed 3 bases at V and 3 bases at J, with 3 bases between. This CDR3 contains 12 residues. CDR1 and CDR2 from the germline V gene are LGHNT and FRNRAP. CDR3 sequence (DNA): TGTGCTAGTGGTTTTGGTGGAAACACCATATATTTT. This gives the protein CASGFGGNTIYF.